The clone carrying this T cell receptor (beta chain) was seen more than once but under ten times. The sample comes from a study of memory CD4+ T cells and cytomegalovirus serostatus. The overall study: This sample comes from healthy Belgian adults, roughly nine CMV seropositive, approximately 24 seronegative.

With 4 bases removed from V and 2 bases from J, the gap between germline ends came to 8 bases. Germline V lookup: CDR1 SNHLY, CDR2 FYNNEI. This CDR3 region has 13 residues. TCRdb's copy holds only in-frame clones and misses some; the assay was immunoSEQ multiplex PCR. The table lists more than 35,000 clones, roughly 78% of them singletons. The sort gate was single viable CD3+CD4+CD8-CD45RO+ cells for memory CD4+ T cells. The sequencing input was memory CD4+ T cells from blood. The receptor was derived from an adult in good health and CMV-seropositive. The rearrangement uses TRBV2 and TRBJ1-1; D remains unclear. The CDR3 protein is CASSVRLNTEAFF. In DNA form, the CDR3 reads TGTGCCAGCAGTGTACGACTCAACACTGAAGCTTTCTTT.